A single TCR beta chain is shown here with its context. Measured with immunoSEQ multiplex PCR; TCRdb has only the in-frame clones, and not every one. This table holds 65,000 or so clones, roughly four fifths found once. This specimen belongs to a study of blood T cell repertoires in COVID-19. Study background: Sites across the United States, Italy and Spain contributed samples from acute and convalescent COVID-19.

From germline, CDR1 is SNHLY and CDR2 FYNNEI. The CDR3 contains 13 residues. The V segment lost 6 bases and the J segment 9 bases; nucleotides outside the gene matches: 9. This chain uses TRBV2 with TRBJ1-2, with TRBD1 matching 8 bases. The origin of this receptor is a man older than 75 with acute or convalescent COVID-19. The material sequenced was peripheral blood. CDR3 protein: CASRQTGVDRYTF. The CDR3 DNA reads TGTGCCAGCAGACAGACAGGGGTGGACCGCTACACCTTC.